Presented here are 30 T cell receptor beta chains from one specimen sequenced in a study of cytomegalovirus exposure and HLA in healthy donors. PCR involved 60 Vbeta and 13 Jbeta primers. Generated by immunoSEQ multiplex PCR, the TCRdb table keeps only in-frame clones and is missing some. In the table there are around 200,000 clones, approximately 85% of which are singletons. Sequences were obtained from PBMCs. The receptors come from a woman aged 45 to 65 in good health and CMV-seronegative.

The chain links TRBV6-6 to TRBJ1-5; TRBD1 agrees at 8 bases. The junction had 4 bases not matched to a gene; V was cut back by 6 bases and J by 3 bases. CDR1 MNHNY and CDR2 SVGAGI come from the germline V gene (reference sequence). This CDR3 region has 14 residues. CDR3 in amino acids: CASRRQGSNQPQHF. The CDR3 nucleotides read TGTGCCAGCAGACGACAGGGGTCCAATCAGCCCCAGCATTTT.

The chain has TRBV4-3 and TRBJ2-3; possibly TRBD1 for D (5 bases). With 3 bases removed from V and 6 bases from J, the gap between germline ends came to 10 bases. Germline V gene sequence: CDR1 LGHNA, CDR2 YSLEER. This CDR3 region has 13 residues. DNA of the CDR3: TGCGCCAGCAGCCACGACAGCGTGGATACGCAGTATTTT. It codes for CASSHDSVDTQYF.

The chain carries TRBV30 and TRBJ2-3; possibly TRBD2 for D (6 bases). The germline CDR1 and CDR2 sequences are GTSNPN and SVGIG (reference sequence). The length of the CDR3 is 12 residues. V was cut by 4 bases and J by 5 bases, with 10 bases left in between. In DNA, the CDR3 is TGTGCCTGGACCCGAGCGGGAGATACGCAGTATTTT. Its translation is CAWTRAGDTQYF.

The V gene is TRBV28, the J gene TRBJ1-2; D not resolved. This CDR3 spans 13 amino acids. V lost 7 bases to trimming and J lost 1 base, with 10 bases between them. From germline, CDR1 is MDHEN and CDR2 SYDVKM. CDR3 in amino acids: CASIDGYNYGYTF. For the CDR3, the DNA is TGTGCCAGCATCGACGGGTATAACTATGGCTACACCTTC.

The CDR3 loop is CSVDDGAAKNIQYF. CDR3 nucleotides: TGCAGCGTTGATGACGGAGCAGCCAAAAACATTCAGTACTTC. The rearrangement uses TRBV29-1 and TRBJ2-4; D is ambiguous. Germline V gene sequence: CDR1 SQVTM, CDR2 ANQGSEA. The CDR3 has 14 amino acids. The ends were cut back, 3 bases at V and 0 bases at J, with 9 bases in the middle.

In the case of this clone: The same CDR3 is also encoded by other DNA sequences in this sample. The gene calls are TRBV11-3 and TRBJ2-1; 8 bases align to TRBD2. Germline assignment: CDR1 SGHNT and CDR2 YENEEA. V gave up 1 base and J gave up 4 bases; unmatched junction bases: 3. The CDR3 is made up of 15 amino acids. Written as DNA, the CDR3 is TGTGCCAGCAGCTTAGGGTTAGCGGGGTACAATGAGCAGTTCTTC. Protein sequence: CASSLGLAGYNEQFF. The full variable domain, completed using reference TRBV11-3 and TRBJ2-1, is EAGVVQSPRYKIIEKKQPVAFWCNPISGHNTLYWYLQNLGQGPELLIRYENEEAVDDSQLPKDRFSAERLKGVDSTLKIQPAELGDSAVYLCASSLGLAGYNEQFFGPGTRLTVL.

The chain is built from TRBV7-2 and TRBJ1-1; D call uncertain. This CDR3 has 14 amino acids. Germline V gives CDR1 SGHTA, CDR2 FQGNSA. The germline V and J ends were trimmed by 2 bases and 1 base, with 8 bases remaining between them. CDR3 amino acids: CASSLQVANTEAFF. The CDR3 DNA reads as TGTGCCAGCAGCTTACAGGTGGCGAACACTGAAGCTTTCTTT.

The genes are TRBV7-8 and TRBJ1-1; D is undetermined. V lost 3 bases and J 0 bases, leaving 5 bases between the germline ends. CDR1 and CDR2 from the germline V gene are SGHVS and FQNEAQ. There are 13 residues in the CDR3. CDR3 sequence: CASSLEMNTEAFF. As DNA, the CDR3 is TGTGCCAGCAGCTTGGAGATGAACACTGAAGCTTTCTTT.

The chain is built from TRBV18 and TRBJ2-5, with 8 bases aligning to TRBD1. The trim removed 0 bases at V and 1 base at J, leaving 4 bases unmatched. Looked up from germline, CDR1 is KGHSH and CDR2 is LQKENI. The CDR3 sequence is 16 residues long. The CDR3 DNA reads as TGTGCCAGCTCACCACCGGGACAGGCAACCCAAGAGACCCAGTACTTC. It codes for CASSPPGQATQETQYF.

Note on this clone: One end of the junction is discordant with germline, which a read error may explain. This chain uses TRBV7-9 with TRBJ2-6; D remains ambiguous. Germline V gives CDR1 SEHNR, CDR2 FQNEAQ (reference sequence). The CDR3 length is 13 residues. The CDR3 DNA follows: TGTTCCAGCAGCCACACCGGGGCCAACGTCCTGACTTTC. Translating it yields CSSSHTGANVLTF.

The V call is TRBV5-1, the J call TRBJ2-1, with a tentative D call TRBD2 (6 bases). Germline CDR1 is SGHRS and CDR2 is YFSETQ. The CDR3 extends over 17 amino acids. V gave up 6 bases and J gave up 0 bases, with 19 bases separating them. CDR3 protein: CASTLSAGRSSYNEQFF. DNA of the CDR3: TGCGCCAGCACCCTATCCGCGGGGCGCAGCTCCTACAATGAGCAGTTCTTC.

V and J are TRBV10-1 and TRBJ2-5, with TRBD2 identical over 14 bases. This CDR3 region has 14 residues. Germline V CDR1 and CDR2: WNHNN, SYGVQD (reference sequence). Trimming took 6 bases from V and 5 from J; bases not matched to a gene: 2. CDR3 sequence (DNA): TGCGCCAGCAGGACTAGCGGGAGGGCCGAGACCCAGTACTTC. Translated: CASRTSGRAETQYF.

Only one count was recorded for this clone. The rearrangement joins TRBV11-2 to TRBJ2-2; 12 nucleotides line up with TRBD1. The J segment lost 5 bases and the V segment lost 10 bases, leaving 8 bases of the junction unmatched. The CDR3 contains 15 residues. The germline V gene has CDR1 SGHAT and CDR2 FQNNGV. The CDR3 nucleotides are TGTGCCATTCCTGGGACAGGGGGCTCTACCGGGGAGCTGTTTTTT. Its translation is CAIPGTGGSTGELFF.

DNA of the CDR3: TGTGCCAGCAGCGGACAGGGCGTCCCCTACGAGCAGTACTTC. This encodes CASSGQGVPYEQYF. V gene TRBV28 combines with J gene TRBJ2-7, with 8 bases aligning to TRBD1. Germline V gene data show CDR1 as MDHEN and CDR2 as SYDVKM. There are 14 residues in the CDR3. Unmatched junction bases numbered 6, after V lost 6 bases and J lost 2 bases.

CDR3 bases: TGTGCCAGCAGTTTATGGTCTAGCGGTCACCAGACCCAGTACTTC. This translates into CASSLWSSGHQTQYF. The chain uses TRBV27 and TRBJ2-5; TRBD2 matches at 7 bases. The V gene's germline CDR1 is MNHEY and CDR2 SMNVEV (reference sequence). This CDR3 spans 15 amino acids. V dropped 1 base and J dropped 6; count of bases not matched to a gene: 8.

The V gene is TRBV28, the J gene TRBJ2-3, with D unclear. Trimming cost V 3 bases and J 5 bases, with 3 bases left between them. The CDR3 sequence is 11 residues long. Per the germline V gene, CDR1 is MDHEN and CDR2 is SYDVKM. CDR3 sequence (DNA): TGTGCCAGCAGTTTTATAGATACGCAGTATTTT. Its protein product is CASSFIDTQYF. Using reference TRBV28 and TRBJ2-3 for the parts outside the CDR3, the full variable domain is DVKVTQSSRYLVKRTGEKVFLECVQDMDHENMFWYRQDPGLGLRLIYFSYDVKMKEKGDIPEGYSVSREKKERFSLILESASTNQTSMYLCASSFIDTQYFGPGTRLTVL.

The CDR3 coding sequence is TGTGCCAGCTCACGGTCACTAGCGGGAGTAGGAACCGGGGAGCTGTTTTTT. Translating it yields CASSRSLAGVGTGELFF. The V gene is TRBV18, the J gene TRBJ2-2, with TRBD2 matching over 11 bases. The CDR3 is 17 residues long. V shed 4 bases, J shed 5 bases, and the junction held 9 bases outside the gene matches. Germline lookup yields CDR1 KGHSH and CDR2 LQKENI. The full variable domain, with the rest looked up from reference TRBV18 and TRBJ2-2, is NAGVMQNPRHLVRRRGQEARLRCSPMKGHSHVYWYRQLPEEGLKFMVYLQKENIIDESGMPKERFSAEFPKEGPSILRIQQVVRGDSAAYFCASSRSLAGVGTGELFFGEGSRLTVL.

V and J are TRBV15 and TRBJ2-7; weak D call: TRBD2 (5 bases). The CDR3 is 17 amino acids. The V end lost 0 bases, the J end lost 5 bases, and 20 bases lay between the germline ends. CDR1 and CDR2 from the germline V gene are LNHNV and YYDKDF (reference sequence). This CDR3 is CATSRDTRNTYADEQYF. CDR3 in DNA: TGTGCCACCAGCAGAGATACTAGAAATACGTACGCGGACGAGCAGTACTTC.

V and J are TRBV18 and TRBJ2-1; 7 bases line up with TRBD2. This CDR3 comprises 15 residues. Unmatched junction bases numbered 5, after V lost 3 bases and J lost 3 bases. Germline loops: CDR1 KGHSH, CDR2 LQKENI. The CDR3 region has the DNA TGTGCCAGCTCACCGCGTTCTAGCGGCTACAATGAGCAGTTCTTC. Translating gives CASSPRSSGYNEQFF.

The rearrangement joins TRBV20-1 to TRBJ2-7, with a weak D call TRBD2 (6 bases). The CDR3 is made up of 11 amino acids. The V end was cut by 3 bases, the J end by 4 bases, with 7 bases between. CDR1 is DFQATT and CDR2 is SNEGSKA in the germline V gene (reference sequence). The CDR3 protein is CSASGSYEQYF. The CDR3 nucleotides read TGCAGTGCTAGCGGGAGTTACGAGCAGTACTTC.

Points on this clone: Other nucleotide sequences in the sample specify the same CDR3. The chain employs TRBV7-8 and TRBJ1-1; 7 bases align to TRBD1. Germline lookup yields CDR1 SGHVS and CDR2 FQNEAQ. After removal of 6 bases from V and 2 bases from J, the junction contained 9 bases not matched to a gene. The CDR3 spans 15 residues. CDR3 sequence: CASRYQNRGNTEAFF. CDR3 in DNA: TGTGCCAGCAGGTATCAGAACAGGGGCAACACTGAAGCTTTCTTT.

The chain's CDR3 is CAWSWGGSSYEQYF. DNA of the CDR3: TGTGCCTGGAGTTGGGGAGGGAGCTCCTACGAGCAGTACTTC. This rearrangement joins TRBV30 to TRBJ2-7; 7 nucleotides agree with TRBD2. The V gene end was trimmed by 2 bases and the J gene end by 0 bases; junction bases not matched to a gene: 4. In germline, CDR1 is GTSNPN, CDR2 SVGIG (reference sequence). This CDR3 comprises 14 residues.

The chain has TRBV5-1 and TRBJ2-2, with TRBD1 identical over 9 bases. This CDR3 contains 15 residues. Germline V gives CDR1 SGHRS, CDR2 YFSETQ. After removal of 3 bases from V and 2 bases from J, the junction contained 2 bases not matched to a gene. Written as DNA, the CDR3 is TGCGCCAGCAGCTGGACAGGGGCTAACACCGGGGAGCTGTTTTTT. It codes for CASSWTGANTGELFF.

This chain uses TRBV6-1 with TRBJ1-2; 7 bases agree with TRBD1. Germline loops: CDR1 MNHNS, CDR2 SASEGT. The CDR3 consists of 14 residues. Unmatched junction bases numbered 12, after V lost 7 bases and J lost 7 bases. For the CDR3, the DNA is TGTGCCAGCACCAGTCTGACAGGGCTGGGTGGCTACACCTTC. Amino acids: CASTSLTGLGGYTF.

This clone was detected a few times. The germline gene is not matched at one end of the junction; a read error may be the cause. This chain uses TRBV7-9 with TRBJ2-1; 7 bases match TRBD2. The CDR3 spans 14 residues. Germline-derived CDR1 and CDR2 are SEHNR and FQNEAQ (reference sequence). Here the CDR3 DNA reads TGTTCCAGCAGCTTAATAATGGGACTAAATGAGCAGTTCTTC. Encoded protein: CSSSLIMGLNEQFF. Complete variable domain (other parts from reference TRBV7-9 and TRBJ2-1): DTGVSQNPRHKITKRGQNVTFRCDPISEHNRLYWYRQTLGQGPEFLTYFQNEAQLEKSRLLSDRFSAERPKGSFSTLEIQRTEQGDSAMYLCSSSLIMGLNEQFFGPGTRLTVL.

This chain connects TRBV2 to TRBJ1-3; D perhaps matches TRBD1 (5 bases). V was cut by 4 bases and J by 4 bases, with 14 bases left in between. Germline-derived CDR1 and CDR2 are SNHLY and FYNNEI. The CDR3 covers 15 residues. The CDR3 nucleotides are TGTGCCAGCAGTGTCCAGGGCCCCTCGGGAAACACCATATATTTT. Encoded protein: CASSVQGPSGNTIYF.

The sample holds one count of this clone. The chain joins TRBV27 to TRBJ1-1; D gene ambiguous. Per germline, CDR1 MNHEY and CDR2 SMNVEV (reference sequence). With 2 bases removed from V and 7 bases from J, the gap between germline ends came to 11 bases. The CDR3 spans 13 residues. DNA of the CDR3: TGTGCCAGCAGTTTAGAGGGTTTTGGTGAAGCTTTCTTT. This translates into CASSLEGFGEAFF.

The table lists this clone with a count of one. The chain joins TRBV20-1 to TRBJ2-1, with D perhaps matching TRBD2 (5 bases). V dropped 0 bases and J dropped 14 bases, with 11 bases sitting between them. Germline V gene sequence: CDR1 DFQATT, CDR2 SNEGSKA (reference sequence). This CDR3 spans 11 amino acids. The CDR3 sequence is CSARDLLAEFF. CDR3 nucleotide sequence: TGCAGTGCTAGAGATCTGCTAGCCGAGTTCTTC.

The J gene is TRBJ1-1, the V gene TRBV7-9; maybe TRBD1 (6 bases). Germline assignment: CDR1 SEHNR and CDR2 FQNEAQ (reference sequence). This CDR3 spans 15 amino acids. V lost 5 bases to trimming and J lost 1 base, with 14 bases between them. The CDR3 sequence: CASSPTGPTNTEAFF. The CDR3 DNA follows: TGTGCCAGCAGCCCAACAGGGCCGACGAACACTGAAGCTTTCTTT.

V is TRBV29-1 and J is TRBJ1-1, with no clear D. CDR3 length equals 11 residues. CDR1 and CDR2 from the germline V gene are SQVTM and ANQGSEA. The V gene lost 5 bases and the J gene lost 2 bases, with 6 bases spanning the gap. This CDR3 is CSVTGNTEAFF. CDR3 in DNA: TGCAGCGTTACTGGTAACACTGAAGCTTTCTTT.